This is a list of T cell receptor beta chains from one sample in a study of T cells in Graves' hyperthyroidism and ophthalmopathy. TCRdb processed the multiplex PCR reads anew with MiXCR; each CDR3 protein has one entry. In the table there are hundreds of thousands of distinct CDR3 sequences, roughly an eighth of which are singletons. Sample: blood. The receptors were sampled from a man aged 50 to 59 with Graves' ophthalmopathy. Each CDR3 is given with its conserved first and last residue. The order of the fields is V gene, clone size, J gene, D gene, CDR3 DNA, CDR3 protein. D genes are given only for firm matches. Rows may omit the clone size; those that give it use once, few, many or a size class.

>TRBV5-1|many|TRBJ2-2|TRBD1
TGCGCCAGCAGCCCGGACAGGGGGAGCGGGGAGCTGTTTTTT
CASSPDRGSGELFF
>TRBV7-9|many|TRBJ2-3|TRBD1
TGTGCCAGCAGCAGAGGGACAGATAGCACAGATACGCAGTATTTT
CASSRGTDSTDTQYF
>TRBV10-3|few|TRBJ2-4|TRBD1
TGTGCCATCAGTGCCGGGGACAGGGTGGTTGACATTCAGTACTTC
CAISAGDRVVDIQYF
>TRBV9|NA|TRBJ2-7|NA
TGTGCCAGCAGCGTAGAGGAGGTCTCCTACGAGCAGTACTTC
CASSVEEVSYEQYF
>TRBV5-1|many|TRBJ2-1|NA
TGCGCCAGCAGCTTGATGAGCTCCTACAATGAGCAGTTCTTC
CASSLMSSYNEQFF
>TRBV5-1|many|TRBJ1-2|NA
TGCGCCAGCAGCCTCGCCCATCCGGCGGACTATGGCTACACCTTC
CASSLAHPADYGYTF
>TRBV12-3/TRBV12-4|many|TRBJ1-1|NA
TGTGCCAGCAGTGACTCGGTCACTGAAGCTTTCTTT
CASSDSVTEAFF
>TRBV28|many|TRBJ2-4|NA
TGTGCCAGCAGTTCACCGTTGGGGGGGGCGGCCAAAAACATTCAGTACTTC
CASSSPLGGAAKNIQYF
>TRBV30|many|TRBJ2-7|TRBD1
TGTGCCTGGAACAGGGGACACTCCTACGAGCAGTACTTC
CAWNRGHSYEQYF
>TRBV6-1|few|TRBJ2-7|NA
TGTGCCAGCAGTTTACTATCGAATTCGGGCGAGCAGTACTTC
CASSLLSNSGEQYF
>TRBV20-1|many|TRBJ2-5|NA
TGCAGTGCCGCCGAAGAGACCCAGTACTTC
CSAAEETQYF
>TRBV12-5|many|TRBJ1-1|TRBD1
TGTGCTAGTGGGCAAGGGGGCTTGAACACTGAAGCTTTCTTT
CASGQGGLNTEAFF
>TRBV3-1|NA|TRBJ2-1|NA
TGTGCCAGCAGCCAAAGGGGGGGGGAGCAGTTCTTC
CASSQRGGEQFF
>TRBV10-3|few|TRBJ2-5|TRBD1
TGTGCCATCAGTGACACACGACAGGGGGCAGAGACCCAGTACTTC
CAISDTRQGAETQYF
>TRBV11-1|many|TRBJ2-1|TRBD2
TGTGCCAGCAGCTTATGGCGATCGGCGGGAGGGCCGGGGAATGAGCAGTTCTTC
CASSLWRSAGGPGNEQFF
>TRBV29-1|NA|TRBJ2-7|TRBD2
TGCAGCGTTAACTCGTTAGCGGGAGAGGACGAGCAGTACTTC
CSVNSLAGEDEQYF
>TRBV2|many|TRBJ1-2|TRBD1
TGTGCCAGCAGTGAATTCAAAGGGGGCGGCTATGGCTACACCTTC
CASSEFKGGGYGYTF
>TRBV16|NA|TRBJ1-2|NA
TGTGCCAGCAGCCAATTCCCCAACCCTTCTTTGGGTGGCTACACCTTC
CASSQFPNPSLGGYTF
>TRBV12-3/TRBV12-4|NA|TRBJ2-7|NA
TGTGCCAGCAGGGCGGACGGCCGGTACGAGCAGTACTTC
CASRADGRYEQYF
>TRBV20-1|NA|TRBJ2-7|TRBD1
TGCAGTGTTCCGGGACAGGGATCCGACGAGCAGTACTTC
CSVPGQGSDEQYF
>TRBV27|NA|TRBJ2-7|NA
TGTGCCAGCAGTTTGCGCAGGCCGATACTGAACTACGAGCAGTACTTC
CASSLRRPILNYEQYF
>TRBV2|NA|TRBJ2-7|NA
TGTGCCAGCAGTGTCGGGCGAGACGAGCAGTACTTC
CASSVGRDEQYF
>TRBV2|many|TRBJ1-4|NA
TGTGCCAGCAGTGGCAGGGGTACCGCAACTAATGAAAAACTGTTTTTT
CASSGRGTATNEKLFF